This record looks at one T cell receptor (beta chain) sequence and its context. The sample comes from a study of control samples from healthy donors and cancer patients. Germline V lookup: CDR1 MGHRA, CDR2 YSYEKL. The V gene lost 5 bases and the J gene lost 5 bases, with 10 bases spanning the gap. CDR3 length equals 13 residues. Produced via immunoSEQ multiplex PCR; TCRdb's table is partial and in-frame only. This sample yields roughly 160,000 clones, of which nearly 96% are seen a single time; approximately 1% belongs to the top ten. The receptor comes from a woman in her twenties or thirties in good health. The chain links TRBV4-1 to TRBJ1-5; the D gene is possibly TRBD1 (5 bases). Sequences were obtained from blood. The CDR3 DNA sequence: TGCGCCAGCAGCTCGCAGGGTGATCAGCCCCAGCATTTT. Residues: CASSSQGDQPQHF.